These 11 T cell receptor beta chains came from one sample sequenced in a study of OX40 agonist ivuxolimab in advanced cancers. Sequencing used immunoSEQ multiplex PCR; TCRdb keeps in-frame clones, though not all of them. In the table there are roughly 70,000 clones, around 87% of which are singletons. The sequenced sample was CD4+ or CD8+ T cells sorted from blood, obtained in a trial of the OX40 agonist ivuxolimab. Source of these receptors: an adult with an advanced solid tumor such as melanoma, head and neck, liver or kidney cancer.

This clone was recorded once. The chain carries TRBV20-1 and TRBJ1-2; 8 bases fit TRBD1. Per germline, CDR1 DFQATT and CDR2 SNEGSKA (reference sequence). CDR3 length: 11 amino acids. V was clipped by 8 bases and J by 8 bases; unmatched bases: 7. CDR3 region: CSTRTGRGYTF. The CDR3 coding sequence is TGCAGTACCCGGACAGGGCGCGGCTACACCTTC.

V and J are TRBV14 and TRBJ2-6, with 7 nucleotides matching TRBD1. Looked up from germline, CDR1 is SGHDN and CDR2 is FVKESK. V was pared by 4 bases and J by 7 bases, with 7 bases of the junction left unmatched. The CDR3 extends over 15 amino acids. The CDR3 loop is CASSPDRPLANVLTF. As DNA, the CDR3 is TGTGCCAGCAGCCCGGACAGGCCCCTCGCCAACGTCCTGACTTTC. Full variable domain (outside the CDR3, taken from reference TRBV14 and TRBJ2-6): EAGVTQFPSHSVIEKGQTVTLRCDPISGHDNLYWYRRVMGKEIKFLLHFVKESKQDESGMPNNRFLAERTGGTYSTLKVQPAELEDSGVYFCASSPDRPLANVLTFGAGSRLTVL.

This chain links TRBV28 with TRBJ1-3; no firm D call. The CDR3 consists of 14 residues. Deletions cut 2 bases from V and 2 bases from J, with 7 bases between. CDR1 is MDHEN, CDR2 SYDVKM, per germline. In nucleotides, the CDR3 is TGTGCCAGCAGTTTACAACAAGCTGGAAACACCATATATTTT. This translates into CASSLQQAGNTIYF.

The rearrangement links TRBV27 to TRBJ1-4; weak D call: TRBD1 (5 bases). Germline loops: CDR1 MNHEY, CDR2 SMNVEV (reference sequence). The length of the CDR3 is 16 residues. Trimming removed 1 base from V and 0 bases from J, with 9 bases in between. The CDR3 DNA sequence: TGTGCCAGCAGTTTATTTTTAGGGGCAACTAATGAAAAACTGTTTTTT. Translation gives CASSLFLGATNEKLFF.

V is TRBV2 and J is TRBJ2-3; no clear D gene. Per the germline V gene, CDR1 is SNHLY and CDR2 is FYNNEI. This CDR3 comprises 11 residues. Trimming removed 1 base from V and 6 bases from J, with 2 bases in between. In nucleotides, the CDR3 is TGTGCCAGCAGTGAAGTGGATACGCAGTATTTT. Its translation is CASSEVDTQYF.

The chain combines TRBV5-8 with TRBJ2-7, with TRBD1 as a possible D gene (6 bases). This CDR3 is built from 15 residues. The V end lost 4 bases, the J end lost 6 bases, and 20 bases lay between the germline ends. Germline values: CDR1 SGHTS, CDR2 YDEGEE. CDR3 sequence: CASSARDNRISEQYF. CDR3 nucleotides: TGTGCCAGCAGCGCCCGGGACAATCGAATCTCCGAGCAGTACTTC.

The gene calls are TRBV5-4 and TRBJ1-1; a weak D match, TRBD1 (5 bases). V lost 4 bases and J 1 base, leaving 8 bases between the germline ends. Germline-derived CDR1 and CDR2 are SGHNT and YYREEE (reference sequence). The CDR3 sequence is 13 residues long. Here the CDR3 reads CASSLDRNTEAFF. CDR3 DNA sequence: TGTGCCAGCAGCCTCGACAGGAACACTGAAGCTTTCTTT.

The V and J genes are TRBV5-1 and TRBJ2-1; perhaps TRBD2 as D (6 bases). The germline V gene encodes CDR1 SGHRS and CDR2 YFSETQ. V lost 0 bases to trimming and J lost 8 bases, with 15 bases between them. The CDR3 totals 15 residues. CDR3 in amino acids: CASSLASSGLDEQFF. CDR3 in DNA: TGCGCCAGCAGCTTGGCGAGTAGCGGCCTTGATGAGCAGTTCTTC.

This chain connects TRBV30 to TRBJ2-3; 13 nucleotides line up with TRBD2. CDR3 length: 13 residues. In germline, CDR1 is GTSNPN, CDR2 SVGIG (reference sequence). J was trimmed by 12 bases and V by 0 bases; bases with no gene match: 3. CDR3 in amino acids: CAWSVGGLAGQYF. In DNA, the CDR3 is TGTGCCTGGAGTGTAGGGGGACTAGCGGGACAGTATTTT.

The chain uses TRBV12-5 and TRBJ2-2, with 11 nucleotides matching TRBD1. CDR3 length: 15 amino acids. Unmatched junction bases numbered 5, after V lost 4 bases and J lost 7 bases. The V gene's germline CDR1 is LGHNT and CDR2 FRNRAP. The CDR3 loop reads CASGSGQGGVGELFF. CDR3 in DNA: TGTGCTAGTGGTTCGGGACAGGGGGGAGTCGGGGAGCTGTTTTTT.

The CDR3 sequence: CASSLGGGGRIYGYTF. The CDR3 DNA follows: TGTGCCAGCAGCTTAGGAGGAGGGGGGAGGATCTATGGCTACACCTTC. The V and J genes are TRBV5-4 and TRBJ1-2, with TRBD1 as a possible D gene (6 bases). The germline V gene encodes CDR1 SGHNT and CDR2 YYREEE (reference sequence). CDR3 length equals 16 residues. Between the trimmed V and J ends, which lost 2 bases and 4 bases, there was a span of 18 bases.